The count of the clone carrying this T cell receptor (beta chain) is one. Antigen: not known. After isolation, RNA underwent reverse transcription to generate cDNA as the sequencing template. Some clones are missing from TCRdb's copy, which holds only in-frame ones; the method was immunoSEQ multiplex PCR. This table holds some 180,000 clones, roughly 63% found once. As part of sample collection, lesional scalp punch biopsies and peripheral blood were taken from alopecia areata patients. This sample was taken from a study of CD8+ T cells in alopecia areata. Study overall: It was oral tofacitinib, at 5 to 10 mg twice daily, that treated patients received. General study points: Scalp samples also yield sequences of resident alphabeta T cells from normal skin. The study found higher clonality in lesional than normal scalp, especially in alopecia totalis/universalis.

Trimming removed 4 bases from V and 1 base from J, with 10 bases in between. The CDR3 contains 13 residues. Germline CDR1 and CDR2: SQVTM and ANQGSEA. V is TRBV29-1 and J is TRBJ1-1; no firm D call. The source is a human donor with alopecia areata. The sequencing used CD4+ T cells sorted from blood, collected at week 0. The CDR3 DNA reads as TGCAGCGTTGTCTACCAGCCGAACACTGAAGCTTTCTTT. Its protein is CSVVYQPNTEAFF.